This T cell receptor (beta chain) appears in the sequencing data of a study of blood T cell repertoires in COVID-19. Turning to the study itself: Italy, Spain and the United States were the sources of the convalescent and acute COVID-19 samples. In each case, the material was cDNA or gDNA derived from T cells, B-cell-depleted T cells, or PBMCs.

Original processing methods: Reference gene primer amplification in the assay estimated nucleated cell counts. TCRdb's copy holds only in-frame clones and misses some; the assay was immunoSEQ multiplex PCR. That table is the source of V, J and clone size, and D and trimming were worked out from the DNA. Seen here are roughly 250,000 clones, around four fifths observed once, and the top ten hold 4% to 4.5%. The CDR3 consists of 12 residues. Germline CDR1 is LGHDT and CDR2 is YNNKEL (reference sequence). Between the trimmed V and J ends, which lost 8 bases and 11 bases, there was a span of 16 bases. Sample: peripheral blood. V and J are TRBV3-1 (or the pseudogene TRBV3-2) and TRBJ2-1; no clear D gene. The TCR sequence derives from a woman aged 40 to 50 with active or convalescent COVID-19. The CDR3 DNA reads TGTGCCAGCGCACCCCCCTACGGTCAGCAGTTCTTC. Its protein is CASAPPYGQQFF.